Listed here is a single TCR beta chain. Sequencing used immunoSEQ multiplex PCR; TCRdb keeps in-frame clones, though not all of them. This table has around 180,000 clones, 80% to 90% appearing once. The data stem from a study of control samples from healthy donors and cancer patients. The CDR3 sequence is 17 residues long. Germline CDR1 and CDR2: SGHVS and FQNEAQ. V lost 0 bases and J lost 4; bases outside the gene matches: 5. The rearrangement joins TRBV7-8 to TRBJ2-1, with 11 bases that match TRBD2. The TCR sequence derives from a woman aged 30 to 39 in good health. Sequencing input: blood. CDR3 bases: TGTGCCAGCAGCTTAGCGTGGGCTAGCGGGGGGTACAATGAGCAGTTCTTC. Its protein product is CASSLAWASGGYNEQFF.